What follows are 10 T cell receptor beta chains derived from one specimen sequenced in a study of T-cell memory formation after mild COVID-19 (dated by TCRdb to the early 2020s). Libraries were constructed by 5' RACE. Instrument used: Illumina NovaSeq 6000. TCRdb reanalyzed the raw reads on its own, using fastp at Q25 for trimming and MiXCR for clone calling, and kept in-frame beta chains. Each CDR3 protein appears once, grouped with its most common genes and DNA. The sample table records roughly 310,000 distinct CDR3 sequences; more than 15% of these occur just once. The biggest ten clones account for over 20% of the sample. The sample comprised PBMCs or a T cell subset sorted from them (not recorded which). The receptor source for this set is a man in his late teens or twenties who had mild COVID-19 (a few samples of this study predate the infection). The sample titles of this study are shuffled in the database, so cell type and time point are left out; the donor was told from shared clones.

This clonotype was seen a handful of times. This chain joins TRBV5-1 and TRBJ2-1; TRBD2 aligns across 7 bases. Germline loops: CDR1 SGHRS, CDR2 YFSETQ. This CDR3 comprises 13 residues. The V segment lost 0 bases and the J segment 9 bases; nucleotides outside the gene matches: 3. CDR3 nucleotides: TGCGCCAGCAGCTTGGACCCTAGCGGTGAGCAGTTCTTC. It yields the protein CASSLDPSGEQFF.

The rearrangement uses TRBV4-1 and TRBJ2-1, with 12 bases fitting TRBD2. The CDR3 sequence is 15 residues long. V lost 5 bases to trimming and J lost 9 bases; unmatched junction nucleotides: 8. Germline V CDR1 and CDR2: MGHRA, YSYEKL. The CDR3 nucleotides read TGCGCCAGCAGCTCGGGACTAGCGGGCCCGGGTGAGCAGTTCTTC. It codes for CASSSGLAGPGEQFF.

The chain combines TRBV12-3 or TRBV12-4 with TRBJ1-3; D remains ambiguous. Between the trimmed V and J ends, which lost 3 bases and 2 bases, there was a span of 11 bases. CDR3 length: 15 residues. The DNA for the CDR3 is TGTGCCAGCAGTTTGTCCTCGAACCCTGGAAACACCATATATTTT. Protein product: CASSLSSNPGNTIYF.

In this sample, this clonotype turned up a few times. This chain uses TRBV7-2 with TRBJ1-6; a weak D match, TRBD1 (6 bases). The CDR3 contains 15 residues. The V gene's germline CDR1 is SGHTA and CDR2 FQGNSA. Trimming removed 3 bases at V and 7 bases at J, with 13 bases between. CDR3 DNA sequence: TGTGCCAGCAGCTTTCGACAGGCTCTCAATTCACCCCTCCACTTT. Protein sequence: CASSFRQALNSPLHF.

In its sample, this clonotype was seen many times. V is TRBV3-1 and J is TRBJ2-2; no firm D call. V lost 0 bases to trimming and J lost 7 bases, with 9 bases between them. Germline values: CDR1 LGHDT, CDR2 YNNKEL (reference sequence). The CDR3 loop spans 14 amino acids. The CDR3 sequence is CASSQDQWNGELFF. Here the CDR3 DNA reads TGTGCCAGCAGCCAAGATCAGTGGAACGGGGAGCTGTTTTTT.

This clonotype has more than one count but fewer than ten. The chain carries TRBV20-1 and TRBJ1-2; D unclear. Per the germline V gene, CDR1 is DFQATT and CDR2 is SNEGSKA (reference sequence). The CDR3 is 12 amino acids. The V end was cut by 6 bases, the J end by 3 bases, with 11 bases between. The CDR3 here is CSAGPRDYGYTF. The DNA of the CDR3 is TGCAGTGCCGGCCCCCGGGACTATGGCTACACCTTC.

This clonotype was picked up a small number of times. This sequence joins TRBV5-1 and TRBJ1-3; D is undetermined. The CDR3 runs to 14 residues. The germline V gene encodes CDR1 SGHRS and CDR2 YFSETQ. V was clipped by 2 bases and J by 3 bases, with 9 bases between them. The CDR3 region is CASSLPGFGNTIYF. The CDR3 DNA is TGCGCCAGCAGCTTACCGGGATTTGGAAACACCATATATTTT.

V and J are TRBV7-6 and TRBJ2-5, with unresolved D. Between the trimmed V and J ends, which lost 5 bases and 4 bases, there was a span of 11 bases. Germline values: CDR1 SGHVS, CDR2 FNYEAQ. The CDR3 contains 13 residues. The CDR3 DNA reads TGTGCCAGCAGCCAGCTCGTGAGAGAGACCCAGTACTTC. Its translation: CASSQLVRETQYF.

This clonotype appeared a few times. This chain connects TRBV28 to TRBJ1-5; TRBD1 matches 7 bases. CDR3 length equals 15 residues. Trimming took 9 bases from V and 3 from J; bases not matched to a gene: 11. Per germline, CDR1 MDHEN and CDR2 SYDVKM. Written as DNA, the CDR3 is TGTGCCAGTTTCAGGGGGGGGCAGGCCAATCAGCCCCAGCATTTT. It codes for CASFRGGQANQPQHF.

V is TRBV3-1 and J is TRBJ2-3; 9 bases line up with TRBD2. Germline V lookup: CDR1 LGHDT, CDR2 YNNKEL (reference sequence). The CDR3 has 15 residues. The trim removed 5 bases at V and 5 bases at J, leaving 8 bases unmatched. The CDR3 bases are TGTGCCAGCAGCGCACTAGCGGGCGTCGGAGATACGCAGTATTTT. Its protein product is CASSALAGVGDTQYF.